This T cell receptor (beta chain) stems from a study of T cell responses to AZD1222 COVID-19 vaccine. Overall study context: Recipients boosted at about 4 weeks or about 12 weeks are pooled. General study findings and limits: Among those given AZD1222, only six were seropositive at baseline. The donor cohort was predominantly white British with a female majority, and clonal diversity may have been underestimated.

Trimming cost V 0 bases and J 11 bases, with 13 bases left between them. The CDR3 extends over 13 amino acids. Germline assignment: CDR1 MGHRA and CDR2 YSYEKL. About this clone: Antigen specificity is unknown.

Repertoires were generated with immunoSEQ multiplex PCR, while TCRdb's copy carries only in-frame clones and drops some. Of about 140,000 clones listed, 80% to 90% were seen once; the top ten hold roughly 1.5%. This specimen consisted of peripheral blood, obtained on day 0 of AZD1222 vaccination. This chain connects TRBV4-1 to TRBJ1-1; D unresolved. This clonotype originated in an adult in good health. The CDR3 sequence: CASSQDPETAAFF. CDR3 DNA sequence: TGCGCCAGCAGCCAAGATCCAGAAACGGCCGCTTTCTTT.